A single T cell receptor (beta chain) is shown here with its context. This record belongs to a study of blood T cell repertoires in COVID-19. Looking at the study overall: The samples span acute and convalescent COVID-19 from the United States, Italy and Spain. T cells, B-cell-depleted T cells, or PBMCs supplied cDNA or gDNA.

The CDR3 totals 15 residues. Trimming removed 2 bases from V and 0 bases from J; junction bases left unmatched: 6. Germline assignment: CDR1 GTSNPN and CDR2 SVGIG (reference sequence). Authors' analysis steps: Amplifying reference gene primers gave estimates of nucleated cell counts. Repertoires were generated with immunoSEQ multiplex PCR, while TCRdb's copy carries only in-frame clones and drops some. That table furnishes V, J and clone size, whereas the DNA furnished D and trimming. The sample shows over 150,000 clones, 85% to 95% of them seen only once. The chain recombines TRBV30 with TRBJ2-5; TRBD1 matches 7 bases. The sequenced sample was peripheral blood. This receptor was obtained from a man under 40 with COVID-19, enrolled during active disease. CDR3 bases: TGTGCCTGGAGTTTGGGGACAGAGTACCAAGAGACCCAGTACTTC. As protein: CAWSLGTEYQETQYF. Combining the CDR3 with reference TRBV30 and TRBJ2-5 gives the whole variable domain SQTIHQWPATLVQPVGSPLSLECTVEGTSNPNLYWYRQAAGRGLQLLFYSVGIGQISSEVPQNLSASRPQDRQFILSSKKLLLSDSGFYLCAWSLGTEYQETQYFGPGTRLLVL.